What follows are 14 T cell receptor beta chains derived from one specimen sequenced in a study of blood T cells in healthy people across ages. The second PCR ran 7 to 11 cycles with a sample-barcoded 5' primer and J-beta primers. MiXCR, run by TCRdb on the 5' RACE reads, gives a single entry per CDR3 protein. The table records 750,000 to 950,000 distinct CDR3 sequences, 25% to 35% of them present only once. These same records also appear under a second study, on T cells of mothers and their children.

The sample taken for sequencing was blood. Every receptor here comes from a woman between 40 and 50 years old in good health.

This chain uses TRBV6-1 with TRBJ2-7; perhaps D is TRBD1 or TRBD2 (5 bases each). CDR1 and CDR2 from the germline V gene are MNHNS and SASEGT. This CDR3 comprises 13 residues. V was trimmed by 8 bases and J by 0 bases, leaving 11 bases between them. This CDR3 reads CASGGDPSYEQYF. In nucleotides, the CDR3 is TGTGCCAGCGGGGGAGATCCCTCCTACGAGCAGTACTTC.

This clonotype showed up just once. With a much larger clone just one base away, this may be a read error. The CDR3 DNA reads TGTACCAGCAGGACAGACAGAAACGCCTACGAGCAGTACTTC. Protein: CTSRTDRNAYEQYF. The chain employs TRBV6-6 and TRBJ2-7, with a possible D match to TRBD1 (6 bases). Germline lookup yields CDR1 MNHNY and CDR2 SVGAGI (reference sequence). The CDR3 consists of 14 residues.

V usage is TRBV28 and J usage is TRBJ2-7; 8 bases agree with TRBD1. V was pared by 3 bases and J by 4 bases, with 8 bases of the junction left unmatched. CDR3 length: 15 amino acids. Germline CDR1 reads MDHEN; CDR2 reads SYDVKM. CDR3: CASSFATGALYEQYF. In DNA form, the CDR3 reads TGTGCCAGCAGTTTTGCGACAGGGGCCCTATACGAGCAGTACTTC.

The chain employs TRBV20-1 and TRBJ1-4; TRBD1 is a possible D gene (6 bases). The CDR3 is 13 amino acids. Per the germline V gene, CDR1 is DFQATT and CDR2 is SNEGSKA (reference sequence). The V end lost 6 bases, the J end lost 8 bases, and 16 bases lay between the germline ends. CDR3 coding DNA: TGCAGTGCGCCCCGGGACATCGGGGAAAAACTGTTTTTT. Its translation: CSAPRDIGEKLFF.

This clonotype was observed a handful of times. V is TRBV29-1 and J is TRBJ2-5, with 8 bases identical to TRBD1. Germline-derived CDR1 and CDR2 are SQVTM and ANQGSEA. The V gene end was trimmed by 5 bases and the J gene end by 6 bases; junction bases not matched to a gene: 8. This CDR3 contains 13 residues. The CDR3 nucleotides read TGCAGCGTTTTTATCGACAGGGGAAAGACCCAGTACTTC. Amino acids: CSVFIDRGKTQYF.

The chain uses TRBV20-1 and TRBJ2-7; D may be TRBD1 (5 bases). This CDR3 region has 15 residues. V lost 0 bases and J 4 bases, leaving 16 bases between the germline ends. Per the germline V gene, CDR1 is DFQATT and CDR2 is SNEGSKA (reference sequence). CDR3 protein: CSARDWQGNSYEQYF. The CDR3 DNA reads TGCAGTGCTAGAGATTGGCAGGGTAATTCATACGAGCAGTACTTC.

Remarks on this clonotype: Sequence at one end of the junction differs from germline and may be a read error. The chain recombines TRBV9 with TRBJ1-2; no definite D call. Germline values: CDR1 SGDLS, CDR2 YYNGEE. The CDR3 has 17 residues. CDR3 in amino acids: CASSVAVLAATNYGCTF. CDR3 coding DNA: TGTGCCAGCAGCGTAGCTGTGTTGGCAGCCACTAACTATGGCTGCACCTTC.

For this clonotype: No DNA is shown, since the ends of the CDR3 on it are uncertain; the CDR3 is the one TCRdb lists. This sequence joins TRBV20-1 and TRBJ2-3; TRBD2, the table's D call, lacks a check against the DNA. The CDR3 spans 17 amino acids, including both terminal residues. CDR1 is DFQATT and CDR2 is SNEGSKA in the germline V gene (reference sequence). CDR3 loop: CSAQSSGGSDTQYFGPF.

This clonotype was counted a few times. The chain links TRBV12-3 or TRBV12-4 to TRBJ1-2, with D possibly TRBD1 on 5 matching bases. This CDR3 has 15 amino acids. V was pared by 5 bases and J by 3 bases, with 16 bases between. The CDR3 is CASSLPDNWDYGYTF. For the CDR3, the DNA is TGTGCCAGCAGTCTCCCGGACAATTGGGACTATGGCTACACCTTC.

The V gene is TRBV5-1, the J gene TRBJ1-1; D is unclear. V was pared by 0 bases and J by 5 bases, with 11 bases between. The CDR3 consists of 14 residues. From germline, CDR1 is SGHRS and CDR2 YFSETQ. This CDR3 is CASSLVDGSTEAFF. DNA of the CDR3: TGCGCCAGCAGCTTGGTCGACGGAAGTACTGAAGCTTTCTTT.

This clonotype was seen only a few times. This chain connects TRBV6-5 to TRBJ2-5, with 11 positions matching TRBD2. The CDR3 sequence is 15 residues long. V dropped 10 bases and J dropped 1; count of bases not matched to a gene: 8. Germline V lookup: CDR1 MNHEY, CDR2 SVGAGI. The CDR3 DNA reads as TGTGCCACCCTCTTACTAGCGGGGGTCCAAGAGACCCAGTACTTC. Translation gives CATLLLAGVQETQYF.

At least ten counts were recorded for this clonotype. CDR3: CASKLAGNVGYGYTF. CDR3 DNA sequence: TGTGCCAGCAAACTTGCAGGGAACGTGGGCTATGGCTACACCTTC. V usage is TRBV28 and J usage is TRBJ1-2; the D gene is possibly TRBD1 (5 bases). This CDR3 comprises 15 residues. V lost 7 bases to trimming and J lost 4 bases, with 19 bases between them. In germline, CDR1 is MDHEN, CDR2 SYDVKM.

The CDR3 nucleotides are TGTGCCAGCAACCCTGGACAGGGCTATTACGAGCAGTACTTC. It translates to CASNPGQGYYEQYF. The chain joins TRBV27 to TRBJ2-7; 8 bases agree with TRBD1. Germline V lookup: CDR1 MNHEY, CDR2 SMNVEV (reference sequence). The CDR3 sequence is 14 residues long. V shed 7 bases and J 4 bases; nucleotides not matched to a gene: 9.

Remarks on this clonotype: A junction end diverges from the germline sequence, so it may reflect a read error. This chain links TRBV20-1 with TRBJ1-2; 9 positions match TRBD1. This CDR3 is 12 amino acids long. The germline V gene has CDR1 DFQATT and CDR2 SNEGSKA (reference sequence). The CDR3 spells CRAGQGSYGYTF. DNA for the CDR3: TGTAGAGCCGGACAGGGGTCCTATGGCTACACCTTC.